This T cell receptor beta chain was retrieved from a study of blood T cell repertoires in COVID-19. Whole-study context: Acute-phase and convalescent COVID-19 samples originated in the United States, Italy and Spain. Sample material is recorded as cDNA or gDNA derived from T cells, B-cell-depleted T cells, or PBMCs.

Germline assignment: CDR1 SGHRS and CDR2 YFSETQ. CDR3 size: 15 residues. V lost 4 bases to trimming and J lost 5 bases; unmatched junction nucleotides: 11. How the authors handled the data: The authors estimated nucleated cell counts from reference gene primer amplification. The data were produced by immunoSEQ multiplex PCR, yet TCRdb's version contains in-frame clones alone and is incomplete. The DNA gave D and trimming, while V, J and clone size come from that table. The sample records about 71,000 clones, 85% to 90% being singletons. This chain uses TRBV5-1 with TRBJ1-2; 7 bases match TRBD1. The TCR originated in an elderly man with acute or convalescent COVID-19. Sequencing input: peripheral blood. CDR3: CASSGTGGQQYGYTF. CDR3 nucleotide sequence: TGCGCCAGCAGCGGAACTGGGGGACAGCAGTATGGCTACACCTTC.